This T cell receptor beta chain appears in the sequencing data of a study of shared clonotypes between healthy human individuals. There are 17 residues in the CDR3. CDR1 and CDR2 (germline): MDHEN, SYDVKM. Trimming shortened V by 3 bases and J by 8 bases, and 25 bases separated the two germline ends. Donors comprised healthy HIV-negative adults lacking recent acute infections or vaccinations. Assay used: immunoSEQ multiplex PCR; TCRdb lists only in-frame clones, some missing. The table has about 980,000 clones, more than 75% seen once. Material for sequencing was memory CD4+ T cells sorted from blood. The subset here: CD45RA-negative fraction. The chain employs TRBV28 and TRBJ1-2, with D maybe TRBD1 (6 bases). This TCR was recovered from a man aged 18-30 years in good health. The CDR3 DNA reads TGTGCCAGCAGTTTCCAAAATATGAGAGCGGCAGGGGAGGGCTACACCTTC. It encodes CASSFQNMRAAGEGYTF.